The clone carrying this T cell receptor beta chain has only a few counts. The antigen remains unidentified. TCRdb passed the reads through MiXCR, listing each CDR3 protein once. Here the sample spans about 78,000 distinct CDR3 sequences, roughly 40% being singletons. This sample is drawn from a study of T cell repertoires in cytomegalovirus infection. Findings and limits, study-wide: Summed frequency of shared TCR beta families picked out CMV carriers who also had the relevant HLA.

This CDR3 is 16 amino acids long. Per germline, CDR1 SGDLS and CDR2 YYNGEE. V shed 0 bases, J shed 3 bases, and the junction held 8 bases outside the gene matches. The sequence derives from a human donor in good health (CMV status not recorded). Some clones in this sample may be carry-over from other donors' samples. The material was CD8+ T cells from cultured PBMCs, obtained from culture after CMV antigen stimulation. This chain links TRBV9 with TRBJ2-7; 8 bases are a match to TRBD1. The DNA for the CDR3 is TGTGCCAGCAGCGTAGGTCGTACAGGGGGGATCTACGAGCAGTACTTC. It codes for CASSVGRTGGIYEQYF. Full variable domain (remainder filled in from reference TRBV9 and TRBJ2-7): DSGVTQTPKHLITATGQRVTLRCSPRSGDLSVYWYQQSLDQGLQFLIQYYNGEERAKGNILERFSAQQFPDLHSELNLSSLELGDSALYFCASSVGRTGGIYEQYFGPGTRLTVT.